This T cell receptor beta chain appears in the sequencing data of a study of blood T cell repertoires in COVID-19. Germline V gene lookup returns CDR1 SGHRS and CDR2 YFSETQ. V dropped 0 bases and J dropped 2 bases, with 8 bases sitting between them. There are 14 residues in the CDR3. Measured with immunoSEQ multiplex PCR; TCRdb has only the in-frame clones, and not every one. The sample includes some 150,000 clones, about nine tenths of them seen just once. The rearrangement links TRBV5-1 to TRBJ2-5; a weak D match, TRBD2 (6 bases). This receptor was taken from an older woman who had recovered from COVID-19. What was sequenced was peripheral blood. Written as DNA, the CDR3 is TGCGCCAGCAGCTTGGTAGCGGATCAAGAGACCCAGTACTTC. The encoded protein is CASSLVADQETQYF. Using reference TRBV5-1 and TRBJ2-5 for the parts outside the CDR3, the full variable domain is KAGVTQTPRYLIKTRGQQVTLSCSPISGHRSVSWYQQTPGQGLQFLFEYFSETQRNKGNFPGRFSGRQFSNSRSEMNVSTLELGDSALYLCASSLVADQETQYFGPGTRLLVL.